These T cell receptor beta chains were read from a single sample in a study of pediatric ulcerative colitis. Sequencing used immunoSEQ multiplex PCR; TCRdb keeps in-frame clones, though not all of them. The data show fewer than 40,000 clones, roughly 83% seen once. The sample comprised blood. All receptors come from a girl between 5 and 17 years old with moderate ulcerative colitis. The CDR3 runs from the conserved cysteine through the conserved F or W. Size is omitted from some rows. Given values are once, few, many or a class for expanded clones.

cdr3_aa	v_call	j_call	clone_size
CASSRTASALNTEAFF	TRBV18	TRBJ1-1	NA
CTSSPVQGIYEQYF	TRBV1	TRBJ2-7	NA
CAWRRLADFNEQFF	TRBV30	TRBJ2-1	NA
CASTTWGSGTVQETQYF	TRBV28	TRBJ2-5	NA
CASSPEGQGRGLFGYTF	TRBV4-2	TRBJ1-2	NA
CASSPINRSGQYF	TRBV27	TRBJ2-7	NA
CASSLGGTGTSETQYF	TRBV7-8	TRBJ2-5	NA
CASSLGYSSYEQYF	TRBV7-8	TRBJ2-7	NA
CASSLALADYNEQFF	TRBV5-1	TRBJ2-1	NA
CASSVEGAAFQYF	TRBV9	TRBJ2-4	NA
CASTWTGTTITYEQYF	TRBV5-6	TRBJ2-7	NA
CASSVWWGNSPNQPQHF	TRBV9	TRBJ1-5	NA
CASNRMNTEAFF	TRBV30	TRBJ1-1	NA
CASLGRNGYTF	TRBV28	TRBJ1-2	NA
CASNRSPADTQYF	TRBV27	TRBJ2-3	NA
CASSLQGGREQFF	TRBV5-1	TRBJ2-1	NA
CASRKRWSRNTEAFF	TRBV5-1	TRBJ1-1	medium-sized
CASSLGGAWNEQFF	TRBV5-1	TRBJ2-1	NA
CASRGSGEVRYF	TRBV19	TRBJ2-4	NA
CASSSTDTQYF	TRBV27	TRBJ2-3	NA
CASSQERRDFDPYEQYF	TRBV4-3	TRBJ2-7	NA